Listed below are T cell receptor beta chains from one sample, sequenced in a study of T cells after yellow fever vaccination. TCRdb re-called the 5' RACE reads through MiXCR, storing one row per CDR3 protein. The table records about 69,000 distinct CDR3 sequences, about 6% of them present only once. The source was CD4+ T cells sorted from PBMCs, collected around 16 days after the first yellow fever vaccination. The receptors shown here come from a man younger than 30 who received the YFV17D yellow fever vaccine. CDR3s include the opening cysteine and the closing phenylalanine or tryptophan.

TRBV5-1	TRBJ2-3	CASSSSPGADTQYF
TRBV5-1	TRBJ1-6	CASSFRTGDNSPLHF
TRBV7-7	TRBJ2-5	CASSLRTDETQYF
TRBV4-2	TRBJ1-4	CASSQDRGVREKLFF
TRBV5-1	TRBJ2-1	CASSLAGPEQFF
TRBV7-2	TRBJ1-5	CASSSINSNQPQHF
TRBV20-1	TRBJ2-3	CSARVPGEPPDTQYF
TRBV10-3	TRBJ2-1	CAISESEGTNEQFF
TRBV12-3/TRBV12-4	TRBJ1-2	CASSLLGRNYGYTF
TRBV18	TRBJ2-1	CASSWTVASSYNEQFF
TRBV20-1	TRBJ2-1	CSARRLAGAQFEQFF
TRBV12-3/TRBV12-4	TRBJ2-1	CASSLARWGLATYNEQFF
TRBV10-3	TRBJ1-6	CAISERGEYSPLHF
TRBV12-3/TRBV12-4	TRBJ2-3	CASRPVGGGTDTQYF
TRBV5-1	TRBJ1-2	CASSLPGTYGYTF
TRBV29-1	TRBJ1-1	CSARTPGGRTEAFF
TRBV20-1	TRBJ1-5	CSARDRSQSYQPQHF
TRBV5-1	TRBJ1-1	CASSTWAGTEAFF
TRBV7-2	TRBJ1-2	CASSSRLRDRGLSGYTF
TRBV11-2	TRBJ1-2	CASSPRQGGNYGYTF
TRBV2	TRBJ2-7	CASSEGPSPTYEQYF
TRBV5-1	TRBJ2-4	CASSLDGGLNIQYF
TRBV7-9	TRBJ1-5	CASSLGGRGDQPQHF
TRBV7-3	TRBJ2-6	CAFCPHSTREGSGANVLTF
TRBV5-1	TRBJ2-7	CASSTDVGGEQYF
TRBV5-1	TRBJ2-5	CASSLAGQGAGETQYF
TRBV7-9	TRBJ2-5	CASSPRRDFQETQYF
TRBV6-5	TRBJ1-3	CASGNWGDTIYF
TRBV21-1	TRBJ1-2	CASSEADGYTF
TRBV6-1	TRBJ1-3	CASSDPGTPSGNTIYF
TRBV3-1	TRBJ1-6	CASSLRALSSYNSPLHF
TRBV6-5	TRBJ1-1	CASSYFGRMNTEAFF
TRBV2	TRBJ2-3	CASNSGPSTDTQYF
TRBV20-1	TRBJ2-3	CSAREIRALPSTDTQYF
TRBV5-6	TRBJ1-1	CASSLNRRDTEAFF
TRBV18	TRBJ1-5	CASSPRTADNQPQHF
TRBV7-2	TRBJ1-6	CASSSSPGAGGSPLHF
TRBV27	TRBJ1-1	CASSTHGQGGEAFF
TRBV3-1	TRBJ1-1	CASSQGTNTEAFF
TRBV5-1	TRBJ2-2	CASTWGNTGELFF
TRBV20-1	TRBJ2-7	CSARRTGQISYEQYF
TRBV5-1	TRBJ1-4	CASSPTAGVGEKLFF
TRBV5-1	TRBJ2-3	CASSLAKGFSGGARDTQYF
TRBV24-1	TRBJ2-5	CATSGAPGLAQETQYF
TRBV6-5	TRBJ1-6	CASSYFGQGGGGSPLHF
TRBV5-6	TRBJ1-1	CASSPDGGTGDTEAFF
TRBV5-1	TRBJ2-1	CASSFSFQGTINEQFF
TRBV27	TRBJ1-2	CASRALIGRAGPGGYTF
TRBV19	TRBJ1-1	CASSRNTEAFF
TRBV20-1	TRBJ1-4	CSARDRRVTTNEKLFF
TRBV20-1	TRBJ1-2	CSASQSRGSYGYTF
TRBV5-1	TRBJ1-4	CASSLDPAGFGEKLFF
TRBV12-3/TRBV12-4	TRBJ2-2	CASRETQGAGELFF
TRBV10-3	TRBJ1-5	CAISEPGTDNQPQHF
TRBV4-3	TRBJ1-1	CASSSFQGAEAFF
TRBV5-1	TRBJ1-2	CASSLENYGYTF
TRBV7-6	TRBJ2-2	CASSRLAGKTGELFF